Below are 26 T cell receptor beta chains sequenced from a single sample in a study of control samples from healthy donors and cancer patients. Only in-frame clones appear in the TCRdb table, and some are missing; sequencing was by immunoSEQ multiplex PCR. This sample has 95,000 to 150,000 clones, with 80% to 95% found just once. The source material was blood. The receptors originated from a woman younger than 30 in good health.

This clone has more than one count but fewer than ten. The chain joins TRBV2 to TRBJ1-1; D is unclear. V lost 7 bases and J 4 bases, leaving 13 bases between the germline ends. The CDR3 runs 13 residues. Germline assignment: CDR1 SNHLY and CDR2 FYNNEI. The CDR3 DNA is TGTGCCAGCATAGGCCTTGAGGGCACTGAAGCTTTCTTT. This codes for CASIGLEGTEAFF.

The chain is built from TRBV27 and TRBJ1-5; D is unclear. The length of the CDR3 is 14 residues. Trimming removed 3 bases at V and 1 base at J, with 7 bases between. The germline gives CDR1 MNHEY, CDR2 SMNVEV (reference sequence). CDR3 loop: CASSFRASNQPQHF. CDR3 nucleotides: TGTGCCAGCAGTTTCCGGGCCAGCAATCAGCCCCAGCATTTT.

With respect to this clone: Different DNA sequences within this sample yield the same CDR3. The rearrangement uses TRBV4-3 and TRBJ2-3; tentatively, D is TRBD1 or TRBD2 (6 bases each). The CDR3 is 17 amino acids. Germline lookup yields CDR1 LGHNA and CDR2 YSLEER. The germline V and J ends were trimmed by 1 base and 2 bases, with 16 bases remaining between them. The CDR3 sequence is CASSQGSRGRNTDTQYF. CDR3 DNA sequence: TGCGCCAGCAGCCAAGGGAGTCGGGGGCGGAACACAGATACGCAGTATTTT.

This chain connects TRBV30 to TRBJ1-2; no firm D call. With 3 bases removed from V and 0 bases from J, the gap between germline ends came to 14 bases. Germline V gene sequence: CDR1 GTSNPN, CDR2 SVGIG (reference sequence). The CDR3 has 15 amino acids. The CDR3 DNA is TGTGCCTGGAGCAGTCGTAAAGAGGCTAACTATGGCTACACCTTC. As protein: CAWSSRKEANYGYTF.

The chain uses TRBV28 and TRBJ2-1; D gene uncertain. Germline CDR1 is MDHEN and CDR2 is SYDVKM. This CDR3 comprises 15 residues. V gave up 3 bases and J gave up 8 bases, with 17 bases separating them. CDR3 region: CASSFAPPTKDEQFF. Here the CDR3 DNA reads TGTGCCAGCAGTTTCGCCCCTCCAACGAAGGATGAGCAGTTCTTC.

CDR3 in DNA: TGTGCCAGTAGTACCGACAGGGGAGAAAAACTGTTTTTT. Translation: CASSTDRGEKLFF. The rearrangement uses TRBV19 and TRBJ1-4, with 8 positions matching TRBD1. Germline V gene sequence: CDR1 LNHDA, CDR2 SQIVND (reference sequence). The junction had 3 bases not matched to a gene; V was cut back by 4 bases and J by 8 bases. This CDR3 spans 13 amino acids.

The genes are TRBV2 and TRBJ1-3; D is unclear. V lost 7 bases and J lost 2, with 6 bases in between. The CDR3 is made up of 12 amino acids. CDR1 SNHLY and CDR2 FYNNEI come from the germline V gene. The CDR3 DNA follows: TGTGCCAGCACCGACACTGGAAACACCATATATTTT. Protein product: CASTDTGNTIYF.

This clone appeared a single time. The chain couples TRBV10-3 to TRBJ2-1; a weak D match, TRBD2 (6 bases). V was trimmed by 4 bases and J by 7 bases, leaving 8 bases between them. CDR1 ENHRY and CDR2 SYGVKD come from the germline V gene. The CDR3 spans 12 residues. The DNA of the CDR3 is TGTGCCATCAGTGGGACTATAAATGAGCAGTTCTTC. Protein sequence: CAISGTINEQFF.

The rearrangement uses TRBV10-3 and TRBJ2-1; D may correspond to TRBD1 or TRBD2 (5 bases each). The CDR3 is 14 amino acids. Germline CDR1 is ENHRY and CDR2 is SYGVKD. V was clipped by 4 bases and J by 8 bases, with 15 bases between them. CDR3: CAISVDEGMDEQFF. DNA of the CDR3: TGTGCCATCAGTGTCGATGAGGGGATGGATGAGCAGTTCTTC.

The V gene is TRBV6-5, the J gene TRBJ1-1; 7 positions match TRBD1. Germline V CDR1 and CDR2: MNHEY, SVGAGI. With V trimmed by 3 bases and J by 1 base, 5 bases remained unmatched. The CDR3 runs to 15 residues. The CDR3 region has the DNA TGTGCCAGCAGTTATCGGACAGGATGGAACACTGAAGCTTTCTTT. This sequence encodes CASSYRTGWNTEAFF.

J is TRBJ2-3 and V is TRBV5-5; 9 nucleotides agree with TRBD1. In germline, CDR1 is SGHKS, CDR2 YYEKEE (reference sequence). J gave up 1 base and V 4 bases, and 13 bases lay outside the gene matches. CDR3 length: 18 residues. CDR3 region: CASSRINLQGARTDTQYF. CDR3 bases: TGTGCCAGCAGCCGGATCAACCTACAGGGGGCACGCACAGATACGCAGTATTTT.

The chain carries TRBV5-1 and TRBJ2-1; TRBD1 aligns across 8 bases. The CDR3 has 14 residues. After removal of 4 bases from V and 9 bases from J, the junction contained 9 bases not matched to a gene. From germline, CDR1 is SGHRS and CDR2 YFSETQ. CDR3 residues: CASSLMSGGSEQFF. In DNA form, the CDR3 reads TGCGCCAGCAGCCTAATGTCAGGGGGCAGTGAGCAGTTCTTC.

The chain carries TRBV5-1 and TRBJ2-2; 14 nucleotides align to TRBD2. V lost 5 bases to trimming and J lost 0 bases; unmatched junction nucleotides: 15. There are 21 residues in the CDR3. Germline CDR1 and CDR2: SGHRS and YFSETQ. CDR3 DNA sequence: TGCGCCAGCAGTTCGGCCCTGAGACTAGCGGGAGGGTTCGCGAACACCGGGGAGCTGTTTTTT. The encoded protein is CASSSALRLAGGFANTGELFF.

As regards this clone: Sequence at one end of the junction differs from germline and may be a read error. Other nucleotide sequences from this sample produce the same CDR3. The genes are TRBV3-1 (or the pseudogene TRBV3-2) and TRBJ2-1, with 8 bases that match TRBD2. CDR1 is LGHDT, CDR2 YNNKEL, per germline (reference sequence). The CDR3 has 15 residues. For the CDR3, the DNA is TGCGCCAGCAGCCAAGTTGGCGGGGGGCTGGGTGAGCAGTTCTTC. Translated: CASSQVGGGLGEQFF.

The CDR3 spells CASSVGPSGNEQFF. As DNA, the CDR3 is TGTGCCAGCAGCGTAGGGCCTAGCGGTAATGAGCAGTTCTTC. The J gene is TRBJ2-1, the V gene TRBV9; 7 nucleotides agree with TRBD2. Trimming cost V 0 bases and J 7 bases; bases outside gene matches: 4. The germline CDR1 and CDR2 sequences are SGDLS and YYNGEE. The CDR3 length is 14 residues.

This clone was detected once. V gene TRBV29-1 combines with J gene TRBJ2-3; TRBD2 matches at 9 bases. This CDR3 is 14 amino acids long. Germline V gene lookup returns CDR1 SQVTM and CDR2 ANQGSEA. After removal of 6 bases from V and 0 bases from J, the junction contained 4 bases not matched to a gene. CDR3 residues: CSVGTSGSTDTQYF. The CDR3, as DNA: TGCAGCGTAGGTACTAGCGGGAGCACAGATACGCAGTATTTT.

The chain joins TRBV12-3 or TRBV12-4 to TRBJ2-3, with D hard to call. Trimming took off 3 bases at V and 4 bases at J, with 5 bases between the two ends. This CDR3 spans 12 amino acids. CDR3 amino acids: CASSFGADTQYF. The CDR3 DNA sequence: TGTGCCAGCAGTTTTGGGGCAGATACGCAGTATTTT.

The chain recombines TRBV28 with TRBJ1-5, with D tentatively TRBD1 (5 bases). The CDR3 has 15 residues. The V gene lost 5 bases and the J gene lost 5 bases, with 16 bases spanning the gap. Per germline, CDR1 MDHEN and CDR2 SYDVKM. CDR3: CASSPTGVGDQPQHF. The CDR3 DNA follows: TGTGCCAGCAGTCCAACCGGTGTAGGGGATCAGCCCCAGCATTTT.

This chain connects TRBV23-1 to TRBJ2-1, with D maybe TRBD2 (5 bases). TRBV23-1 is filed as an ORF, its function uncertain. The CDR3 contains 16 residues. V was pared by 0 bases and J by 4 bases, with 13 bases between. CDR3 coding DNA: TGCGCCAGCAGTCAATCGCCGGGGTCGGAGTACAATGAGCAGTTCTTC. It translates to CASSQSPGSEYNEQFF.

The chain links TRBV28 to TRBJ2-7; TRBD1 matches at 9 bases. CDR3 size: 15 residues. J was trimmed by 2 bases and V by 6 bases; bases with no gene match: 8. The V gene's germline CDR1 is MDHEN and CDR2 SYDVKM. The CDR3 region is CASSPPGQGTYEQYF. Here the CDR3 DNA reads TGTGCCAGCAGCCCACCGGGACAGGGAACCTACGAGCAGTACTTC.

The V gene is TRBV7-9, the J gene TRBJ1-2, with D perhaps matching TRBD1 (5 bases). The CDR3 runs 15 residues. V gave up 5 bases and J gave up 5 bases, with 18 bases separating them. CDR1 is SEHNR, CDR2 FQNEAQ, per germline (reference sequence). The CDR3 sequence is CASSGPGTGNYGYTF. For the CDR3, the DNA is TGTGCCAGCAGCGGACCTGGGACGGGTAATTATGGCTACACCTTC.

The chain has TRBV28 and TRBJ1-3; D gene uncertain. The ends were cut back, 5 bases at V and 4 bases at J, with 6 bases in the middle. The CDR3 is 12 residues long. Germline-derived CDR1 and CDR2 are MDHEN and SYDVKM. The CDR3 protein is CASSHDGNTIYF. CDR3 nucleotide sequence: TGTGCCAGCAGTCATGACGGAAACACCATATATTTT.

The chain couples TRBV20-1 to TRBJ1-1, with unresolved D. CDR3 length: 11 amino acids. V was pared by 7 bases and J by 4 bases, with 10 bases between. Germline V gene lookup returns CDR1 DFQATT and CDR2 SNEGSKA (reference sequence). DNA of the CDR3: TGCAGTGTCGGGGAATCCACTGAAGCTTTCTTT. As protein: CSVGESTEAFF.

DNA for the CDR3: TGTGCCAGCAGCTCTCCGGGACAGTTCAACGAGCAGTACTTC. Residues: CASSSPGQFNEQYF. This chain uses TRBV5-4 with TRBJ2-7, with TRBD1 matching 7 bases. This CDR3 has 14 amino acids. With V trimmed by 3 bases and J by 5 bases, 8 bases remained unmatched. Germline V CDR1 and CDR2: SGHNT, YYREEE (reference sequence).

The V call is TRBV28, the J call TRBJ1-2; 7 bases fit TRBD1. The CDR3 length is 17 residues. The germline gives CDR1 MDHEN, CDR2 SYDVKM. V lost 7 bases, J lost 4 bases, and 18 bases stayed unmatched. The CDR3 here is CASNPQGEGRVIYGYTF. The CDR3 nucleotides read TGTGCCAGCAACCCTCAGGGGGAGGGTAGAGTGATCTATGGCTACACCTTC.

The chain combines TRBV7-2 with TRBJ2-7; possible D gene TRBD1, 6 bases. The ends were cut back, 5 bases at V and 6 bases at J, with 11 bases in the middle. The CDR3 runs to 12 residues. The germline gives CDR1 SGHTA, CDR2 FQGNSA. In nucleotides, the CDR3 is TGTGCCAGCAGCACAGGGTCCGGCGAGCAGTACTTC. It is translated as CASSTGSGEQYF. Supplemented by reference TRBV7-2 and TRBJ2-7, the full variable domain reads GAGVSQSPSNKVTEKGKDVELRCDPISGHTALYWYRQSLGQGLEFLIYFQGNSAPDKSGLPSDRFSAERTGGSVSTLTIQRTQQEDSAVYLCASSTGSGEQYFGPGTRLTVT.